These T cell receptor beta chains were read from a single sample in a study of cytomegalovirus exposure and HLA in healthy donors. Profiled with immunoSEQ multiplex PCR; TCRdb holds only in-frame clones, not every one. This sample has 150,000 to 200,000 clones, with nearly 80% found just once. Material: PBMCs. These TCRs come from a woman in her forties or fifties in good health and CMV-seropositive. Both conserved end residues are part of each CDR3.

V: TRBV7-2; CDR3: CAVDRGRNQPQHF
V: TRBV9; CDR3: CASSVTGSSYNEQFF
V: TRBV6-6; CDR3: CASPGNSGGSEAFF
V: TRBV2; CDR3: CASKRLAEDTQYF
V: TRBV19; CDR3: CASFSGNYGYTF
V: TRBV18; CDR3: CASSPRSGVNTEAFF
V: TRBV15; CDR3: CATSGALGQGMDEQYF
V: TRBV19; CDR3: CASLPGTAGNEKLFF
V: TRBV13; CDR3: CASSPGTGDTDTQYF
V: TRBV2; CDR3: CASILRGGTGGNEQYF
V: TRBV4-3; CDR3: CASSLKSRGYSYGYTF
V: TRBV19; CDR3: CASRGQGSYGYTF
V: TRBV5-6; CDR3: CASSHGREYSEQYF
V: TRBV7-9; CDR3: CASSWGQNTEAFF
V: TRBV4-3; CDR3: CASSQEVYLNTDTQYF
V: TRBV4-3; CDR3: CASSPGQSQETQYF
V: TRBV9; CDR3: CASSVGGQGAGYEQYF
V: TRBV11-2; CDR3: CASSLGGSFGETQYF
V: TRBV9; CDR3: CASSGGGPYEQYF
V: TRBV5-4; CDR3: CASSLGQGSYNEQFF
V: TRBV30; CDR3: CAWSPGGGQPQHF
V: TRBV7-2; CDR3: CASSSDRSYNEQFF
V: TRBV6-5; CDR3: CASSNGRRLGAEAFF
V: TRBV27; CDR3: CASIPGQSSLGTYEQYF
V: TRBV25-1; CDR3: CASSESLGWRSPLHF
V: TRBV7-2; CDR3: CASSSRGGEETQYF
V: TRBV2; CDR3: CASSEAGPPNIQYF
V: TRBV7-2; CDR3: CASSFAAVSSYEQYF
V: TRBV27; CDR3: CASSRPGGMNTEAFF
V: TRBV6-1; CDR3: CASSELVSETQYF
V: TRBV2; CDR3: CASSSARGAYEQYF
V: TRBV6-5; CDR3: CASSYSAGGAYEQYF
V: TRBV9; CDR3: CASSGERGSSYNEQFF
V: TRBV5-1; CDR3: CASSLAGTSYEQYF
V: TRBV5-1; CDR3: CASSLAVSGAYEQYF
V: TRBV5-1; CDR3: CASSKGTYASTDTQYF
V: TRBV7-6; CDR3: CASSGAPGQTAYEQYF
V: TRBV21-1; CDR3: CASSKGLGGGVNYNEQFF
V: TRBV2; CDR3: CASSDTGTNEKLFF
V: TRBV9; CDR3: CASSAGGTAGADTQYF
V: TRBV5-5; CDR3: CASSLGTSSYNEQFF
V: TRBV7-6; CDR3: CASSHGEEEQFF
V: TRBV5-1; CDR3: CASRQAPGGYTF
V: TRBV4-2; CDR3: CASSQGQGGSYEQYF
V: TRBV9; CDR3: CASRVGGQYDSPLHF